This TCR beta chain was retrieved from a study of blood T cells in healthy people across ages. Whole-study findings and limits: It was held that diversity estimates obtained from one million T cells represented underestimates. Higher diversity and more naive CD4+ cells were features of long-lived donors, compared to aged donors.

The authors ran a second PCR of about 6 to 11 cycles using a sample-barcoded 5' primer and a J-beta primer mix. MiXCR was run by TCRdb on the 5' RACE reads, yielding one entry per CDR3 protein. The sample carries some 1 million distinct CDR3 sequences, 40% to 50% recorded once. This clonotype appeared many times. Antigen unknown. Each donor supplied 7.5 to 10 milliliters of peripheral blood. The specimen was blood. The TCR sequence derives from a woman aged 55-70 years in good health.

CDR3 loop: CSGSLAVQETQYF. The CDR3 nucleotides are TGCAGCGGGAGCCTAGCGGTCCAAGAGACCCAGTACTTC. This rearrangement joins TRBV29-1 to TRBJ2-5, with 7 bases that match TRBD2. Germline CDR1 and CDR2: SQVTM and ANQGSEA. J lost 1 base, V lost 7 bases, and 6 bases had no gene match. This CDR3 is 13 amino acids long.